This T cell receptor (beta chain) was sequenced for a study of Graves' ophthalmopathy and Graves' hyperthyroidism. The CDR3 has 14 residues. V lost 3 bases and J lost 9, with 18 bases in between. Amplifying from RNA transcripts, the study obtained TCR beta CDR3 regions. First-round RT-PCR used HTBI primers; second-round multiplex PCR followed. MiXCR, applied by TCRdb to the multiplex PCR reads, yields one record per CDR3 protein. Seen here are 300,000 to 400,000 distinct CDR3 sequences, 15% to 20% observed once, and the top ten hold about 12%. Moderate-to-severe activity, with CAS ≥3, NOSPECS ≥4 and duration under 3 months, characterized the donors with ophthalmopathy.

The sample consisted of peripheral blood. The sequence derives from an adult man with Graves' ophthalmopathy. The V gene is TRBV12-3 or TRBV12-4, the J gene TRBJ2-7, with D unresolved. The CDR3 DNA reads TGTGCCAGCAGTTTCCGCTCGGTCCACGAAGGGCAGTACTTC. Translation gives CASSFRSVHEGQYF.